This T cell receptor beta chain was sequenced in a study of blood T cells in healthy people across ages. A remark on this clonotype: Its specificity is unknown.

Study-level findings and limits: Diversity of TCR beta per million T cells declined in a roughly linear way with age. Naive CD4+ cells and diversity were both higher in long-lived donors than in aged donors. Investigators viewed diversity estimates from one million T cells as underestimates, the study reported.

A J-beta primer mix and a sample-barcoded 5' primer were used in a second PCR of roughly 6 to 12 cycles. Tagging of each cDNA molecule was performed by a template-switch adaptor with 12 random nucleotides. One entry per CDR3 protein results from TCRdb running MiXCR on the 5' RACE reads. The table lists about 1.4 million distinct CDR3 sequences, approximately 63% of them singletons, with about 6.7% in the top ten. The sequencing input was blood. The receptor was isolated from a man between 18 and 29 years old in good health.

CDR3 bases: TGCGCCAGCCAATCCAGAGGCTTTGGCACAGATACGCAGTATTTT. Its translation: CASQSRGFGTDTQYF. The chain carries TRBV5-1 and TRBJ2-3; D gene uncertain. Germline V CDR1 and CDR2: SGHRS, YFSETQ. The V end lost 7 bases, the J end lost 1 base, and 16 bases lay between the germline ends. CDR3 length equals 15 residues.